The clone carrying this T cell receptor (beta chain) was picked up a small number of times. Its antigen remains unknown. This entry is derived from a study of T cell clones after liver transplantation. Findings and caveats of the study: A significant post-transplant drop in circulating graft-donor-reactive CD4 TCRbeta sequences occurred in most of the 8 subjects.

CDR1 and CDR2 (germline): LNHNV, YYDKDF (reference sequence). Trimming took off 0 bases at V and 10 bases at J, with 18 bases between the two ends. CDR3 size: 15 residues. Sequenced by immunoSEQ multiplex PCR; TCRdb stores in-frame clones only, minus some. The data hold roughly 62,000 clones, with about 71% observed a single time. The sample was CD4+ T cells from blood, taken at the approximately 16-month timepoint. The clonotype was recovered from a human patient who received a liver transplant. Some T cells may be supplied by the graft donor. This sequence joins TRBV15 and TRBJ1-1, with D hard to call. DNA of the CDR3: TGTGCCACCAGCAGAGATCTGTCGGTGCAATTGGGAGCTTTCTTT. Translation: CATSRDLSVQLGAFF.